This section outlines one TCR beta chain sequence together with its context. What it binds is unknown. TCRdb's table, derived via immunoSEQ multiplex PCR, lists solely in-frame clones and lacks some. The sample yields 200,000 to 300,000 clones, about 86% seen once. The sample comes from a study of cytomegalovirus exposure and HLA in healthy donors. There are 15 residues in the CDR3. Between the trimmed V and J ends, which lost 0 bases and 5 bases, there was a span of 11 bases. The germline CDR1 and CDR2 sequences are SGHRS and YFSETQ. Study-level findings and limits: CMV antigen specificity was confirmed in vitro for three CMV-associated chains. A classifier reportedly called cytomegalovirus status with high sensitivity and specificity.

The clonotype was recovered from a woman between 25 and 40 years old in good health and CMV-seropositive. The sample taken for sequencing was PBMCs. This chain joins TRBV5-1 and TRBJ1-4, with D possibly matching TRBD1 (5 bases). The CDR3 loop is CASSLEGAVNEKLFF. In DNA, the CDR3 is TGCGCCAGCAGCTTGGAAGGGGCGGTGAATGAAAAACTGTTTTTT.